The source of this T cell receptor (beta chain) is a study of T-cell reconstitution after alpha-beta-depleted transplantation in children. Library preparation (for TCRbeta) was performed with unique molecular identifiers. MiXCR was run by TCRdb on the PCR reads, yielding one entry per CDR3 protein. The sample holds over 150,000 distinct CDR3 sequences, roughly 7% seen once. This clonotype was counted ten times or more. Its specificity is not known. With 7 bases removed from V and 1 base from J, the gap between germline ends came to 7 bases. This CDR3 contains 11 residues. Germline V gene data show CDR1 as SQVTM and CDR2 as ANQGSEA. Findings and caveats of the study: Most T-cell counts and diversity one year after the transplant came from T cells that were newly produced. Surviving recipient T cells and intrathymic progenitors accounted for some patients' high TCRbeta diversity at day 60. Reportedly, only several hundred clones from non-depleted graft cells drove alpha-beta T-cell counts at about two months.

The sequenced sample was PBMCs, obtained before TCRalphabeta/CD19-depleted stem cell transplant. The V and J genes are TRBV29-1 and TRBJ1-1, with unresolved D. The clonotype originates from a boy younger than 10 with acute lymphoblastic leukemia, due to receive a stem cell transplant. The CDR3 DNA follows: TGCAGCGCAGCTACGAACACTGAAGCTTTCTTT. It encodes CSAATNTEAFF.